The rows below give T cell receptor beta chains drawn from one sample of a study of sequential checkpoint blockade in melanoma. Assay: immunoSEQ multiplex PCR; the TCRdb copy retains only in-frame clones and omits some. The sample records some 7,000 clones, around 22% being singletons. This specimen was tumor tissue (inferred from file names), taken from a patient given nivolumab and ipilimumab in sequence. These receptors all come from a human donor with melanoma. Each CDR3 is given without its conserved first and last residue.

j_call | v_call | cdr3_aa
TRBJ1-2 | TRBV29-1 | SVGQAGYGYT
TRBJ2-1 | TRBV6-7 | ASSYRGSACNEQF
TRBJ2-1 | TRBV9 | ASGPSSIHEQF
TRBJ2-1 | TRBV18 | ASSPPDSTYNEQF
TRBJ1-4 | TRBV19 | ASSDMTGSNEKLF
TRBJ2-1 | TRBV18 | ASSPAEGLGVNEQF
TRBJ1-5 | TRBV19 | ASSPGQKNQPQH
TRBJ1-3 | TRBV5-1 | ASSYRAVSSGNTIY
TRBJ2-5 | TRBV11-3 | ASSLNRAQETQY
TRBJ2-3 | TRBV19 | ASSPRTSGSGTQY
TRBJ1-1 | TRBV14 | ASSQDAEPGGAF
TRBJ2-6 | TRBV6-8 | ASSLQHSGANVLT
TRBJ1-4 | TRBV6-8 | ASGIQGVREKLF
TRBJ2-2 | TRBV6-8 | ASSIASYGELF
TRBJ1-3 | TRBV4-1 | ASSLGPLSGNTIY
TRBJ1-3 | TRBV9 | ASSDSSGNTIY
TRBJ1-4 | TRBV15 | ATSRGLIGQGIGNEKLF
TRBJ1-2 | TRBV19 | ASSLGGDRGTYGYT
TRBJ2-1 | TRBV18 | ASSPLRLIGTAQYNEQF
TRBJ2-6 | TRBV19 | ASMRGAGANVLT
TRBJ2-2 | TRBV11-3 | ASSLRRGTGELF
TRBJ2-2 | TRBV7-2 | ASTGQSTGELF
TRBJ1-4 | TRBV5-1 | ASSFKRRREKLF
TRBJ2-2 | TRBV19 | ASSSRSSTGELF
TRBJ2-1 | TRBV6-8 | ASSPTGTSGYNEQF
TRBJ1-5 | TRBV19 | ASSIISGQGNNQPQH
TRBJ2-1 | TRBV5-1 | ASSFLRAGEYNEQF
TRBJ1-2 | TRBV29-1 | SVPPGLDGYT
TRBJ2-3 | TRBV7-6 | ASSLGSGLTDTQY
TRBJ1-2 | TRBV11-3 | ASSPQLRGDHGYT
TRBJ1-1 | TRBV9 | ASSKGVQEDTEAF
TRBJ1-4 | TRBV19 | ATRTGKRGDEKLF
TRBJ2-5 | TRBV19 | ASKLAGGGQETQY